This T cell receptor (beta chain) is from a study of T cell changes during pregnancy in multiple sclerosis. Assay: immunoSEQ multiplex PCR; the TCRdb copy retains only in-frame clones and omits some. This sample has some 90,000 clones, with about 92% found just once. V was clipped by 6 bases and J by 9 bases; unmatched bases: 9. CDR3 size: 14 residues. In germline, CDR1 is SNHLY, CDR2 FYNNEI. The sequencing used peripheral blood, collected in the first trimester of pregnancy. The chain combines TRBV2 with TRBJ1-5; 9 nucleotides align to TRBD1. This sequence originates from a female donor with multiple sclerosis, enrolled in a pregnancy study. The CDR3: CASRGTGSGWPQHF. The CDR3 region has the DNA TGTGCCAGCAGGGGGACAGGGTCGGGTTGGCCCCAGCATTTT.